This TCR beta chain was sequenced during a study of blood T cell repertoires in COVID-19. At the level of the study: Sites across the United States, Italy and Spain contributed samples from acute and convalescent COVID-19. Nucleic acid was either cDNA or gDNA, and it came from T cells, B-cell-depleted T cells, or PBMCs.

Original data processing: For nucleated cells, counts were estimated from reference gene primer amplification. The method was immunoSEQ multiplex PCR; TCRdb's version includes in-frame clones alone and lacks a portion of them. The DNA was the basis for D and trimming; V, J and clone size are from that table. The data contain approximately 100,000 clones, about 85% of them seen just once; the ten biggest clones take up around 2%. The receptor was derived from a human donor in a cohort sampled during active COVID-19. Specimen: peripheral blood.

CDR3 DNA: TGTGCCAGCAGTGGCGGGGAATCGGGCTACACCTTC. Amino acid sequence: CASSGGESGYTF. V gene TRBV2 combines with J gene TRBJ1-2; unclear D gene. The CDR3 loop spans 12 amino acids. Germline loops: CDR1 SNHLY, CDR2 FYNNEI. V lost 4 bases, J lost 8 bases, and 11 bases lay in between.